These 24 T cell receptor beta chains were all obtained from the same sample, sequenced in a study of blood T cell repertoires in COVID-19. The assay was immunoSEQ multiplex PCR, and TCRdb's table has in-frame clones only and misses some. The sample lists approximately 340,000 clones, about four fifths occurring once. Sequencing was carried out using peripheral blood. These receptors were collected from a man aged 25 to 45 with active or convalescent COVID-19.

The rearrangement uses TRBV7-3 and TRBJ1-1; 7 nucleotides agree with TRBD1. The CDR3 totals 16 residues. Germline CDR1 is SGHTA and CDR2 is FQGTGA. Trimming at V came to 2 bases and at J to 5 bases, leaving 11 bases not matched to a gene. The DNA of the CDR3 is TGTGCCAGCAGCTTACGGGCACGGGACAGAGGGACTGAAGCTTTCTTT. It encodes CASSLRARDRGTEAFF.

This clone was found a few times. The V call is TRBV19, the J call TRBJ1-2; TRBD1 aligns across 12 bases. CDR1 and CDR2 from the germline V gene are LNHDA and SQIVND (reference sequence). This CDR3 is 14 amino acids long. Germline trimming cut 7 bases from V and 9 bases from J; bases unmatched to any gene: 9. The CDR3 sequence: CASTKGDRGLRYTF. CDR3 nucleotide sequence: TGTGCCAGTACCAAGGGGGACAGGGGGCTCCGCTACACCTTC.

This rearrangement joins TRBV6-5 to TRBJ1-2, with a tentative D call TRBD1 (6 bases). Trimming took 6 bases from V and 5 from J, leaving 16 bases between them. CDR3 size: 14 residues. Germline loops: CDR1 MNHEY, CDR2 SVGAGI. CDR3 nucleotides: TGTGCCAGCAGCCCGGGACAAGGGGGATATGGCTACACCTTC. It encodes CASSPGQGGYGYTF.

V gene TRBV30 combines with J gene TRBJ2-3; 9 positions match TRBD1. Germline CDR1 GTSNPN, CDR2 SVGIG (reference sequence). CDR3 size: 15 residues. With V trimmed by 3 bases and J by 7 bases, 11 bases remained unmatched. DNA of the CDR3: TGTGCCTGGAGCCCCCCCGGGACAGGGAGAAATACGCAGTATTTT. It codes for CAWSPPGTGRNTQYF.

The V gene is TRBV7-2, the J gene TRBJ2-1; possible D gene TRBD1, 5 bases. CDR1 is SGHTA, CDR2 FQGNSA, per germline. V gave up 0 bases and J gave up 6 bases, with 12 bases separating them. CDR3 size: 15 residues. The CDR3 nucleotides are TGTGCCAGCAGCTTAGCGGGCGCCAGGGCCAATGAGCAGTTCTTC. It encodes CASSLAGARANEQFF.

CDR3 DNA: TGTGCCAGCAGTTTAGGAGCAGGGGGATACGAGCAGTACTTC. This gives the protein CASSLGAGGYEQYF. This sequence joins TRBV27 and TRBJ2-7; 7 bases match TRBD1. The CDR3 length is 14 residues. V shed 2 bases, J shed 4 bases, and the junction held 5 bases outside the gene matches. CDR1 is MNHEY and CDR2 is SMNVEV in the germline V gene (reference sequence).

This clone was seen only a few times. V and J are TRBV19 and TRBJ1-5; 9 bases map to TRBD1. V dropped 3 bases and J dropped 0; count of bases not matched to a gene: 6. CDR3 size: 17 residues. Germline V lookup: CDR1 LNHDA, CDR2 SQIVND (reference sequence). CDR3 residues: CASSMGQGGYSNQPQHF. For the CDR3, the DNA is TGTGCCAGTAGTATGGGACAGGGAGGCTATAGCAATCAGCCCCAGCATTTT.

This chain connects TRBV7-9 to TRBJ2-7; D possibly corresponds to TRBD1 (6 bases). Germline CDR1 reads SEHNR; CDR2 reads FQNEAQ (reference sequence). The CDR3 loop spans 11 amino acids. The ends were cut back, 5 bases at V and 7 bases at J, with 9 bases in the middle. CDR3 sequence reads: CASSEDREQYF. Written as DNA, the CDR3 is TGTGCCAGCAGCGAGGACAGAGAGCAGTACTTC.

Concerning this clone itself: This CDR3 is also generated by other DNA sequences in the sample. This chain uses TRBV7-3 with TRBJ2-3; the match to TRBD2 covers 7 bases. CDR3 size: 15 residues. V dropped 0 bases and J dropped 0; count of bases not matched to a gene: 0. Germline V gene data show CDR1 as SGHTA and CDR2 as FQGTGA. CDR3 amino acids: CASSLTSGSTDTQYF. CDR3 DNA: TGTGCCAGCAGCTTAACTAGCGGGAGCACAGATACGCAGTATTTT.

V usage is TRBV11-2 and J usage is TRBJ2-4; D may be TRBD2 (6 bases). The length of the CDR3 is 15 residues. The V end lost 5 bases, the J end lost 7 bases, and 18 bases lay between the germline ends. Germline values: CDR1 SGHAT, CDR2 FQNNGV. The CDR3 region is CASSRGLYRENIQYF. CDR3 bases: TGTGCCAGCAGCCGTGGACTCTACCGGGAGAACATTCAGTACTTC.

To note about this clone: Other DNA sequences in the same sample also yield this CDR3. The chain has TRBV5-1 and TRBJ2-7; D might be TRBD1 (6 bases). The V end was cut by 1 base, the J end by 2 bases, with 10 bases between. Germline V lookup: CDR1 SGHRS, CDR2 YFSETQ. The CDR3 sequence is 14 residues long. The CDR3 spells CASSLTGGPYEQYF. The CDR3 DNA reads as TGCGCCAGCAGCTTGACTGGGGGCCCCTACGAGCAGTACTTC.

The chain employs TRBV5-1 and TRBJ2-7; D is possibly TRBD1 (5 bases). Germline-derived CDR1 and CDR2 are SGHRS and YFSETQ. The CDR3 totals 14 residues. V shed 2 bases and J shed 6 bases, with 15 bases lying between them. CDR3 nucleotides: TGCGCCAGCAGCTTCACCAGGGATACAGCCGAGCAGTACTTC. Translation: CASSFTRDTAEQYF.

The chain is built from TRBV12-3 or TRBV12-4 and TRBJ2-7, with D tentatively TRBD1 (7 bases). The germline V and J ends were trimmed by 4 bases and 3 bases, with 10 bases remaining between them. The CDR3 contains 13 residues. CDR3 nucleotides: TGTGCCAGCAGTTCCAGGGGGGACTACGAGCAGTACTTC. Translated: CASSSRGDYEQYF.

The CDR3 nucleotides read TGTGCCAGCAGTGACATCTATGGCTACACCTTC. It specifies CASSDIYGYTF. The chain has TRBV6-1 and TRBJ1-2; D unresolved. Germline CDR1 MNHNS, CDR2 SASEGT. Trimming took 3 bases from V and 4 from J, leaving 3 bases between them. The CDR3 covers 11 residues.

The chain joins TRBV7-9 to TRBJ1-1; 8 nucleotides agree with TRBD1. V shed 3 bases and J 0 bases; nucleotides not matched to a gene: 6. CDR1 is SEHNR, CDR2 FQNEAQ, per germline (reference sequence). CDR3 length equals 16 residues. DNA for the CDR3: TGTGCCAGCAGCTTTCCCAGGGGGCGCATGAACACTGAAGCTTTCTTT. This gives the protein CASSFPRGRMNTEAFF.

CDR3 nucleotide sequence: TGTGCCAGCAGCCCGCGGGACGGCTCCTACGAGCAGTACTTC. It translates to CASSPRDGSYEQYF. This rearrangement joins TRBV11-1 to TRBJ2-7; tentatively, D is TRBD2 (6 bases). The CDR3 is made up of 14 amino acids. Trimming cost V 5 bases and J 0 bases, with 11 bases left between them. Germline values: CDR1 SGHAT, CDR2 FQDESV (reference sequence).

The chain combines TRBV19 with TRBJ2-4, with TRBD1 matching 11 bases. V lost 10 bases and J lost 0; bases outside the gene matches: 23. The CDR3 is 21 residues long. Germline V gene data show CDR1 as LNHDA and CDR2 as SQIVND (reference sequence). The CDR3 DNA reads TGTGCCACTACAGGGCCGGGACAGGGGGGGACAGCGGAGCTAGCCAAAAACATTCAGTACTTC. Residues: CATTGPGQGGTAELAKNIQYF.

The rearrangement joins TRBV5-1 to TRBJ1-3; TRBD1 matches at 7 bases. The CDR3 extends over 15 amino acids. V was clipped by 4 bases and J by 0 bases; unmatched bases: 4. Germline V gives CDR1 SGHRS, CDR2 YFSETQ. The CDR3 loop reads CASSAGTASGNTIYF. DNA for the CDR3: TGCGCCAGCAGCGCCGGGACAGCCTCTGGAAACACCATATATTTT.

The genes are TRBV6-5 and TRBJ2-5; D uncertain. Germline V gene data show CDR1 as MNHEY and CDR2 as SVGAGI. The CDR3 is 11 amino acids. V lost 6 bases to trimming and J lost 5 bases, with 7 bases between them. The CDR3 spells CASRNGETQYF. CDR3 DNA: TGTGCCAGCAGGAACGGGGAGACCCAGTACTTC.

This clone was recorded many times. The gene calls are TRBV4-2 and TRBJ2-3; 7 bases are shared with TRBD1. This CDR3 comprises 15 residues. Unmatched junction bases numbered 7, after V lost 4 bases and J lost 3 bases. Per the germline V gene, CDR1 is LGHNA and CDR2 is YNFKEQ. For the CDR3, the DNA is TGTGCCAGCAGCCCCGGGACAGTAGCGACAGATACGCAGTATTTT. Amino acid sequence: CASSPGTVATDTQYF.

This clone was counted once. The genes are TRBV30 and TRBJ1-2, with a possible D match to TRBD1 (6 bases). The CDR3 is made up of 12 amino acids. The V end was cut by 1 base, the J end by 8 bases, with 11 bases between. In germline, CDR1 is GTSNPN, CDR2 SVGIG (reference sequence). CDR3 DNA sequence: TGTGCCTGGAGTGGGGGGCACGGCGGCTACACCTTC. It yields the protein CAWSGGHGGYTF. Combining the CDR3 with reference TRBV30 and TRBJ1-2 gives the whole variable domain SQTIHQWPATLVQPVGSPLSLECTVEGTSNPNLYWYRQAAGRGLQLLFYSVGIGQISSEVPQNLSASRPQDRQFILSSKKLLLSDSGFYLCAWSGGHGGYTFGSGTRLTVV.

The rearrangement uses TRBV27 and TRBJ1-6, with a possible D match to TRBD1 (6 bases). The germline V gene has CDR1 MNHEY and CDR2 SMNVEV (reference sequence). The CDR3 spans 16 residues. V dropped 3 bases and J dropped 11 bases, with 20 bases sitting between them. As DNA, the CDR3 is TGTGCCAGCAGTTTTTTCGCTCAGGGGACAATGCCACCCCTCCACTTT. It translates to CASSFFAQGTMPPLHF.

The chain links TRBV9 to TRBJ1-5; tentative D call: TRBD1 (6 bases). The V gene's germline CDR1 is SGDLS and CDR2 YYNGEE. The V end was cut by 0 bases, the J end by 2 bases, with 9 bases between. This CDR3 is 15 amino acids long. CDR3 sequence: CASSVEGVGNQPQHF. CDR3 DNA sequence: TGTGCCAGCAGCGTAGAGGGGGTCGGCAATCAGCCCCAGCATTTT.

The rearrangement uses TRBV28 and TRBJ1-4; 8 bases are shared with TRBD1. The CDR3 sequence is 15 residues long. Germline loops: CDR1 MDHEN, CDR2 SYDVKM. V lost 4 bases and J lost 8; bases outside the gene matches: 9. CDR3 bases: TGTGCCAGCAGTTACAGGGGGGGGATTAGCGAAAAACTGTTTTTT. Its protein is CASSYRGGISEKLFF.